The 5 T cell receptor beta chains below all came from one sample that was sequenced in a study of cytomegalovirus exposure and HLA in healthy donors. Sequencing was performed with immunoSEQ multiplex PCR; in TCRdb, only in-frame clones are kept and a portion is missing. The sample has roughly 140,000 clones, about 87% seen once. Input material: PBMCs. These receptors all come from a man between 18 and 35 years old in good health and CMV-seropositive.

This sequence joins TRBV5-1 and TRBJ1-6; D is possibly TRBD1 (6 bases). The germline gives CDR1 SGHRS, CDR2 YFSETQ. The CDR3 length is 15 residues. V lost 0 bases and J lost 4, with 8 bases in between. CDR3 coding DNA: TGCGCCAGCAGCTTGGCCAGGGGTTATAATTCACCCCTCCACTTT. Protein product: CASSLARGYNSPLHF. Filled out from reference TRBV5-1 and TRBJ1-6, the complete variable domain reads KAGVTQTPRYLIKTRGQQVTLSCSPISGHRSVSWYQQTPGQGLQFLFEYFSETQRNKGNFPGRFSGRQFSNSRSEMNVSTLELGDSALYLCASSLARGYNSPLHFGNGTRLTVT.

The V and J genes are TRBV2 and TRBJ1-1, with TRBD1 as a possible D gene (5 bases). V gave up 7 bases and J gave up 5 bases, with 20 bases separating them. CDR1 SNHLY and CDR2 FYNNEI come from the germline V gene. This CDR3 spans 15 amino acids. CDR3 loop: CASKIVGPIGTEAFF. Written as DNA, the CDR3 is TGTGCCAGCAAGATAGTGGGGCCGATCGGTACTGAAGCTTTCTTT. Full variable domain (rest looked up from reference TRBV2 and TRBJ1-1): EPEVTQTPSHQVTQMGQEVILRCVPISNHLYFYWYRQILGQKVEFLVSFYNNEISEKSEIFDDQFSVERPDGSNFTLKIRSTKLEDSAMYFCASKIVGPIGTEAFFGQGTRLTVV.

CDR3 loop: CASSLTRGMAYNEQFF. DNA for the CDR3: TGTGCCAGCAGCTTAACAAGGGGGATGGCGTACAATGAGCAGTTCTTC. This chain links TRBV11-3 with TRBJ2-1; D perhaps matches TRBD1 (6 bases). The CDR3 is 16 residues long. Trimming removed 2 bases at V and 4 bases at J, with 15 bases between. CDR1 SGHNT and CDR2 YENEEA come from the germline V gene.

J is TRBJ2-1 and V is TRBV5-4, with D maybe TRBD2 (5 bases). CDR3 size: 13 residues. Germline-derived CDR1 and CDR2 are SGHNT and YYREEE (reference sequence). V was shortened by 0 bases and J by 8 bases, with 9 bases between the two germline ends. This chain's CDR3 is CASSLGYGDEQFF. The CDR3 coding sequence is TGTGCCAGCAGCTTGGGTTACGGGGATGAGCAGTTCTTC.

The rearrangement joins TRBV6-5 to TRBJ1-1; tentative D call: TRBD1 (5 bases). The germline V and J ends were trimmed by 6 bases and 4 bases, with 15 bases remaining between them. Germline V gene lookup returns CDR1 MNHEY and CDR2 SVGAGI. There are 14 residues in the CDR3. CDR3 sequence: CASRRGGRGTEAFF. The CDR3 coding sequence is TGTGCCAGCAGGCGGGGAGGGAGGGGCACTGAAGCTTTCTTT.